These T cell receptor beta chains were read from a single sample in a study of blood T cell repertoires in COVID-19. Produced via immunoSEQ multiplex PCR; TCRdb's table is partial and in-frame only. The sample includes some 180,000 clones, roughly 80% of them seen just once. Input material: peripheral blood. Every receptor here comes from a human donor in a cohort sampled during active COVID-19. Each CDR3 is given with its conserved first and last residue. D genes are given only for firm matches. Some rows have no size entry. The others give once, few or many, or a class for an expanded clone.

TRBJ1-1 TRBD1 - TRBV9 CASSVEGTGDGEAFF TGTGCCAGCAGCGTAGAGGGAACAGGGGACGGTGAAGCTTTCTTT
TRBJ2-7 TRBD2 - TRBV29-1 CSVEGLALSGKGSYEQYF TGCAGCGTTGAGGGACTAGCGCTCTCAGGAAAGGGCTCCTACGAGCAGTACTTC
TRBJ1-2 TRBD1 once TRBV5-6 CASSTSQGAGGYTF TGTGCCAGCAGCACGTCACAGGGGGCTGGCGGCTACACCTTC
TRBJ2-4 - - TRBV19 CASSIPGHSTKNIQYF TGTGCCAGTAGTATCCCGGGACACTCAACCAAAAACATTCAGTACTTC
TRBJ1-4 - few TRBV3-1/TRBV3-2 CASSRQSTNEKLFF TGTGCCAGCAGCCGACAGTCAACTAATGAAAAACTGTTTTTT
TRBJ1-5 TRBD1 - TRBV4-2 CASSQVGQGLNQPQHF TGTGCCAGCAGCCAAGTGGGACAGGGGCTCAATCAGCCCCAGCATTTT
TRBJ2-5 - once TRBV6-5 CASSYSQTSLQETQYF TGTGCCAGCAGTTACTCGCAGACAAGCCTCCAAGAGACCCAGTACTTC
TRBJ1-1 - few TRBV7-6 CASRSYRDTEAFF TGTGCCAGCAGGTCATACAGAGACACTGAAGCTTTCTTT
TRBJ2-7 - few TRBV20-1 CSASTRNEQYF TGCAGTGCTAGTACCAGGAACGAGCAGTACTTC
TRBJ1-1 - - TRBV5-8 CASTKYGQLNTEAFF TGTGCCAGCACCAAATATGGACAGTTGAACACTGAAGCTTTCTTT
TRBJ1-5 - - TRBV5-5 CASSPTGGQPQHF TGTGCCAGCAGCCCGACAGGAGGTCAGCCCCAGCATTTT
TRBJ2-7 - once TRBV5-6 CASSLDQVAYEQYF TGTGCCAGCAGCTTGGATCAGGTCGCCTACGAGCAGTACTTC
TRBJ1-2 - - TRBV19 CASSTGQLRGYTF TGTGCCAGTAGCACCGGACAGCTTCGCGGCTACACCTTC
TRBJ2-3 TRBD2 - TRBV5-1 CASSLVGTSGGPDTQYF TGCGCCAGCAGCTTGGTTGGGACTAGCGGGGGTCCGGATACGCAGTATTTT
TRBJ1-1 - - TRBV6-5 CASSYNGKNTEAFF TGTGCCAGCTCCTACAACGGGAAGAACACTGAAGCTTTCTTT
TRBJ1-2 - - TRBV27 CASSLSSSRFTGYTF TGTGCCAGCAGTTTATCGTCCAGTCGTTTCACTGGCTACACCTTC
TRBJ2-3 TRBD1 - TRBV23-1 CASSHPGQGFTDTQYF TGCGCCAGCAGTCACCCAGGACAGGGATTCACAGATACGCAGTATTTT
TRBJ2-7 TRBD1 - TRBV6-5 CASSYSLGQDSYEQYF TGTGCCAGCAGTTACTCGCTGGGACAGGACTCCTACGAGCAGTACTTC
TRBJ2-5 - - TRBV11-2 CASSPRVIQETQYF TGTGCCAGCAGCCCCAGGGTCATTCAAGAGACCCAGTACTTC
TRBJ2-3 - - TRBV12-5 CASAGGATDTQYF TGTGCTAGTGCCGGTGGGGCCACAGATACGCAGTATTTT
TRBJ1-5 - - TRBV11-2 CASSLEMSGDNQPQHF TGTGCCAGCAGCTTAGAGATGTCAGGGGATAATCAGCCCCAGCATTTT
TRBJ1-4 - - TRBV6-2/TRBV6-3 CASSYVGADEKLFF TGTGCCAGCAGTTACGTGGGCGCCGATGAAAAACTGTTTTTT
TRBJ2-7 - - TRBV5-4 CASSPDGLYEQYF TGTGCCAGCAGCCCAGACGGACTCTACGAGCAGTACTTC
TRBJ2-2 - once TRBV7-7 CASSLLGDSDTGELFF TGTGCTAGCAGCTTACTTGGGGACTCGGACACCGGGGAGCTGTTTTTT
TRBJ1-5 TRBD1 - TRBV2 CASSDPGTGIGQPQHF TGTGCCAGCAGTGACCCCGGGACAGGGATTGGTCAGCCCCAGCATTTT
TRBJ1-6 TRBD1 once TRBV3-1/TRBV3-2 CASSHGDSTSPLHF TGTGCCAGCAGCCACGGGGACAGCACTTCACCCCTCCACTTT
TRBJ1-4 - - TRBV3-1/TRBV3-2 CASSSLLAGESTNEKLFF TGTGCCAGCAGCTCTCTTTTGGCAGGGGAATCAACTAATGAAAAACTGTTTTTT